This T cell receptor beta chain was identified during a study of T cell responses to AZD1222 COVID-19 vaccine. Overall study context: Samples with a second dose at about 4 or about 12 weeks were pooled together.

Points from the study as a whole: None of the repertoires were sampled until the peak T cell response had passed. Donor demographics were predominantly white British with a female majority; clonal diversity may be underestimated. The span of vaccine-associated CD4 TCRs extended across spike, with dominance at 160-218 and 743-854.

Remarks on this clone: Its antigen is currently unknown.

The table came from immunoSEQ multiplex PCR; TCRdb's copy has only in-frame clones and leaves some out. The sample has some 50,000 clones, around 86% seen once. V lost 3 bases, J lost 6 bases, and 27 bases lay in between. This CDR3 comprises 19 residues. Per the germline V gene, CDR1 is LNHDA and CDR2 is SQIVND (reference sequence). Source: peripheral blood, taken on day 0 of AZD1222 vaccination. The TCR originated in an adult in good health. The chain links TRBV19 to TRBJ2-1; perhaps D is TRBD1 or TRBD2 (7 bases each). The CDR3 sequence: CASSIFQGGPQITGNEQFF. The CDR3 nucleotides read TGTGCCAGTAGTATTTTTCAGGGGGGGCCTCAAATTACAGGCAATGAGCAGTTCTTC.